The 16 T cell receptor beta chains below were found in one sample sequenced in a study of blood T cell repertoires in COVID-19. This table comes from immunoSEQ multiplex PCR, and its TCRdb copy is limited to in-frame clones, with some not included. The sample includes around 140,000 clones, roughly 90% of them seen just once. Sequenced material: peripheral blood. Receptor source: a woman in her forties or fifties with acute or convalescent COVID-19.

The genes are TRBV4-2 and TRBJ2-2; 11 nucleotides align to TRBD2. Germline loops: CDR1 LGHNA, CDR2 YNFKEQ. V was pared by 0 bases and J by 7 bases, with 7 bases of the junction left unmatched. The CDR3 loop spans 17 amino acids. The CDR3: CASSQDGTSGSIGELFF. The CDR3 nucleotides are TGTGCCAGCAGCCAAGACGGTACTAGCGGGAGTATCGGGGAGCTGTTTTTT.

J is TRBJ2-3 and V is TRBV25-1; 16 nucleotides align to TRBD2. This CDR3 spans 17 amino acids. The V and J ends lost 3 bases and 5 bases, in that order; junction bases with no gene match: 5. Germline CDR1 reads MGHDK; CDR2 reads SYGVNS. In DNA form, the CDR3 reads TGTGCCAGCAGTGACTACGGGACTAGCGGGGGGGAAGATACGCAGTATTTT. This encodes CASSDYGTSGGEDTQYF.

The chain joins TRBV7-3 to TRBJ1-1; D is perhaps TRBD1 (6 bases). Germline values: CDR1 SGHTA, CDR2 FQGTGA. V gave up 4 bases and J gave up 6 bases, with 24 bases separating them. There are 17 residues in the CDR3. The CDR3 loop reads CASSSGQSGSIIAEAFF. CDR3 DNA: TGTGCCAGCAGCTCCGGACAGTCTGGGTCTATTATTGCTGAAGCTTTCTTT.

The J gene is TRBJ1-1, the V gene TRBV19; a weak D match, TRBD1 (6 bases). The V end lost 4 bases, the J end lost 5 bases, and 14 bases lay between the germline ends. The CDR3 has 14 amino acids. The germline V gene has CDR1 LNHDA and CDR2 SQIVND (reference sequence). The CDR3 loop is CASSTFRGWTEAFF. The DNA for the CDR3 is TGTGCCAGTAGTACCTTCAGGGGATGGACTGAAGCTTTCTTT.

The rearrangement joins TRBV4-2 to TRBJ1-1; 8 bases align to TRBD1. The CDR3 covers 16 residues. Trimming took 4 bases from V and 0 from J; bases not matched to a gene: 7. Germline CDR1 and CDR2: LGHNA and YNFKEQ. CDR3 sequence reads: CASSLEQGQVNTEAFF. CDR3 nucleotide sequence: TGTGCCAGCAGCCTTGAACAGGGACAGGTGAACACTGAAGCTTTCTTT.

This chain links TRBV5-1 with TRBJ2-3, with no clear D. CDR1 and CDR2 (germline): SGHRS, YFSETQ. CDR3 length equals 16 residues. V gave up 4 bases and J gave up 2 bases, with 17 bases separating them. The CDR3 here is CASSPDSLDLTDTQYF. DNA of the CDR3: TGCGCCAGCAGCCCGGATTCGCTAGACCTCACAGATACGCAGTATTTT.

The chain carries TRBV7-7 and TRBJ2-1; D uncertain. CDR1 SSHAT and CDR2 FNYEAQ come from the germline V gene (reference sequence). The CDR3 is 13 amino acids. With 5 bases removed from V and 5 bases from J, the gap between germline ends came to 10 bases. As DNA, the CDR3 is TGTGCCAGCAGCCAAGACTCGAACAATGAGCAGTTCTTC. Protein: CASSQDSNNEQFF.

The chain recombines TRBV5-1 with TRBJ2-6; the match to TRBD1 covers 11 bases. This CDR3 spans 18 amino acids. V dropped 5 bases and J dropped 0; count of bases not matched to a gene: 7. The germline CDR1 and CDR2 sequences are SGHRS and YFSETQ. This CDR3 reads CASRWDGTGGSGANVLTF. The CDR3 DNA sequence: TGCGCCAGCAGATGGGATGGGACAGGGGGCTCTGGGGCCAACGTCCTGACTTTC.

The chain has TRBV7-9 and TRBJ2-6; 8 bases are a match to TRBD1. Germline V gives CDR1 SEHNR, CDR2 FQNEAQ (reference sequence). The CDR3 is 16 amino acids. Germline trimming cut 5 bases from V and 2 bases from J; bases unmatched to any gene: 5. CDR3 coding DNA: TGTGCCAGCAGCGGTACAGGGGGAACTGGGGCCAACGTCCTGACTTTC. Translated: CASSGTGGTGANVLTF.

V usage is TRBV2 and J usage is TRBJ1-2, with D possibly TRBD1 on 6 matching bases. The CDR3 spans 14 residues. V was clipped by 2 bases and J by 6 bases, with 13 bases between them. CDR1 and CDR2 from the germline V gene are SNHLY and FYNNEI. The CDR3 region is CASSEMGALNGYTF. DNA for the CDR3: TGTGCCAGCAGTGAAATGGGGGCGCTGAATGGCTACACCTTC. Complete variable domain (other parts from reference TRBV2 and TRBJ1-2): EPEVTQTPSHQVTQMGQEVILRCVPISNHLYFYWYRQILGQKVEFLVSFYNNEISEKSEIFDDQFSVERPDGSNFTLKIRSTKLEDSAMYFCASSEMGALNGYTFGSGTRLTVV.

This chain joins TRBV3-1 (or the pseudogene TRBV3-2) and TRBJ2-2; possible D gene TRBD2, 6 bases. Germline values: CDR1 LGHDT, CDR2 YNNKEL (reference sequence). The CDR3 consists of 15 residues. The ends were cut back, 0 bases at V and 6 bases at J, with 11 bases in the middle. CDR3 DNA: TGTGCCAGCAGCCAAGATCTTGCGGGGCCCGGGGAGCTGTTTTTT. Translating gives CASSQDLAGPGELFF.

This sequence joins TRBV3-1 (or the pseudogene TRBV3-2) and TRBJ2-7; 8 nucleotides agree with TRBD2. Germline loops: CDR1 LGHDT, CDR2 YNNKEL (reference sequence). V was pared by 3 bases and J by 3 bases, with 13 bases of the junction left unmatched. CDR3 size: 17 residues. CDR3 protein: CASSHRSSGGPSYEQYF. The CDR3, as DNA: TGTGCCAGCAGCCATCGTTCAAGCGGGGGACCCAGCTACGAGCAGTACTTC.

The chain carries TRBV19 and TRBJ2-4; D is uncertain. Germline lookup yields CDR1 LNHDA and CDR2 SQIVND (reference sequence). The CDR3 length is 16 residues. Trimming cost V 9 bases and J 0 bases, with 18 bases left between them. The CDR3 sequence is CARYMILALAKNIQYF. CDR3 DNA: TGTGCCAGATATATGATACTTGCCTTAGCCAAAAACATTCAGTACTTC. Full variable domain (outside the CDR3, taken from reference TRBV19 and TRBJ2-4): DGGITQSPKYLFRKEGQNVTLSCEQNLNHDAMYWYRQDPGQGLRLIYYSQIVNDFQKGDIAEGYSVSREKKESFPLTVTSAQKNPTAFYLCARYMILALAKNIQYFGAGTRLSVL.

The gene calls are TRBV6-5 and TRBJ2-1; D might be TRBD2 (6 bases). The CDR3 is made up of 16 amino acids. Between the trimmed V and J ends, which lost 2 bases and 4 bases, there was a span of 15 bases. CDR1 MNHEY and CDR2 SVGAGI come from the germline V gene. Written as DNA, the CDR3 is TGTGCCAGCAGTTACGCCGGAGCGGGCCCTTACAATGAGCAGTTCTTC. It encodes CASSYAGAGPYNEQFF.

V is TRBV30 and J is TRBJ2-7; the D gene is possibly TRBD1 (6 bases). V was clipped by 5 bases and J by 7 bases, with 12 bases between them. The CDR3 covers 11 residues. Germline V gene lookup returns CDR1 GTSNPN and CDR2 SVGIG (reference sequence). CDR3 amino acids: CAWLQGLEQYF. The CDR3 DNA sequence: TGTGCCTGGTTACAGGGATTGGAGCAGTACTTC.

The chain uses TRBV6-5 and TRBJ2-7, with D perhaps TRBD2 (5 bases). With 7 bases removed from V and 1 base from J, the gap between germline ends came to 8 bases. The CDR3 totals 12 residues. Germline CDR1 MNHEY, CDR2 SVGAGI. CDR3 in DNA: TGTGCCAGCACCCGGGATTCCTACGAGCAGTACTTC. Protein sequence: CASTRDSYEQYF.